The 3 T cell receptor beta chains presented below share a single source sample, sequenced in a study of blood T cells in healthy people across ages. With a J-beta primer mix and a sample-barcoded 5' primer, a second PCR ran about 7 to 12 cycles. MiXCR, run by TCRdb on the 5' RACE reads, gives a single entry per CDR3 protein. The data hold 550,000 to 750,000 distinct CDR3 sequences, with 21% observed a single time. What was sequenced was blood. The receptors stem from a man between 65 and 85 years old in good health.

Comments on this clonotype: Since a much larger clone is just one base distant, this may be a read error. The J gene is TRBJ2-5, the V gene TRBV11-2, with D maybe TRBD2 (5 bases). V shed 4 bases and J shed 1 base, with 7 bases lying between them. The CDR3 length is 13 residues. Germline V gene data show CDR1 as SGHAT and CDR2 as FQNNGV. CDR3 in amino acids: CASSSDFQETQYF. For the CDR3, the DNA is TGTGCCAGCAGCTCGGACTTCCAAGAGACCCAGTACTTC.

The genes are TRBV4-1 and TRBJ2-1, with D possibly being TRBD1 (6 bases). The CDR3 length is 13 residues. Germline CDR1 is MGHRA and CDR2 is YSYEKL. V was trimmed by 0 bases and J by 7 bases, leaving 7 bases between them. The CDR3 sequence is CASSQETGNEQFF. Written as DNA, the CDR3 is TGCGCCAGCAGCCAAGAAACAGGGAATGAGCAGTTCTTC.

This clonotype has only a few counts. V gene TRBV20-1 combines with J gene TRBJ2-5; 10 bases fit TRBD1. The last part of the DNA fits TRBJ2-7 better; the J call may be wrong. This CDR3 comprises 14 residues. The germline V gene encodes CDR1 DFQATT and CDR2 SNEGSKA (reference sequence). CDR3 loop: CSVRFWDRGYEQYF. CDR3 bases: TGCAGTGTTAGGTTCTGGGACAGGGGCTACGAGCAGTACTTC.